Below are 8 T cell receptor beta chains sequenced from a single sample in a study of CD4 T cells in relation to SARS-CoV-2 and coronaviruses. The unexposed donors gave CD4+ T cells in about 2011-2018, prior to COVID-19. CD4+ T cells were isolated from the cells after 10 days of culture. Assay used: immunoSEQ multiplex PCR; TCRdb lists only in-frame clones, some missing. This table has around 20,000 clones, over 65% appearing once. Antigen specificity for these receptors is unknown. Sequencing input: CD4+ T cells from PBMCs, cultured in vitro. All receptors come from a human donor in good health.

In its sample, this clone was seen a few times. This sequence joins TRBV29-1 and TRBJ1-2, with a possible D match to TRBD1 (5 bases). The CDR3 spans 13 residues. Germline V gives CDR1 SQVTM, CDR2 ANQGSEA. V was pared by 6 bases and J by 8 bases, with 19 bases between. As DNA, the CDR3 is TGCAGCGTAGAACCAGGGAATCGGGGGGGCTACACCTTC. This encodes CSVEPGNRGGYTF. The complete variable domain, with remaining parts taken from reference TRBV29-1 and TRBJ1-2, reads SAVISQKPSRDICQRGTSLTIQCQVDSQVTMMFWYRQQPGQSLTLIATANQGSEATYESGFVIDKFPISRPNLTFSTLTVSNMSPEDSSIYLCSVEPGNRGGYTFGSGTRLTVV.

The chain links TRBV29-1 to TRBJ1-1; 7 nucleotides match TRBD1. V shed 6 bases, J shed 11 bases, and the junction held 9 bases outside the gene matches. The CDR3 length is 11 residues. Germline lookup yields CDR1 SQVTM and CDR2 ANQGSEA. The CDR3 coding sequence is TGCAGCGTCGCACAGGGGAATGAGGCTTTCTTT. It is translated as CSVAQGNEAFF.

The chain carries TRBV11-2 and TRBJ1-5; D not certain. V shed 2 bases and J shed 6 bases, with 5 bases lying between them. The CDR3 has 12 amino acids. Looked up from germline, CDR1 is SGHAT and CDR2 is FQNNGV. CDR3 DNA: TGTGCCAGCAGCTTAAGCGGTCAGCCCCAGCATTTT. Amino acid sequence: CASSLSGQPQHF.

The chain combines TRBV11-2 with TRBJ2-5, with 8 positions matching TRBD2. The CDR3 loop spans 16 amino acids. Unmatched junction bases numbered 12, after V lost 4 bases and J lost 5 bases. The germline CDR1 and CDR2 sequences are SGHAT and FQNNGV. In DNA, the CDR3 is TGTGCCAGCAGCTACCGGAGGGGAGCGGGGGACGAGACCCAGTACTTC. Translating gives CASSYRRGAGDETQYF.

The V call is TRBV6-2 or TRBV6-3, the J call TRBJ2-1, with TRBD2 matching over 11 bases. This CDR3 comprises 16 residues. CDR1 MNHEY and CDR2 SVGEGT come from the germline V gene. V dropped 2 bases and J dropped 4; count of bases not matched to a gene: 4. This CDR3 reads CASSYELAGVYNEQFF. CDR3 bases: TGTGCCAGCAGTTACGAACTAGCGGGGGTATACAATGAGCAGTTCTTC.

The chain joins TRBV28 to TRBJ1-2, with 9 nucleotides matching TRBD1. Germline CDR1 and CDR2: MDHEN and SYDVKM. The V gene end was trimmed by 4 bases and the J gene end by 6 bases; junction bases not matched to a gene: 6. CDR3 size: 14 residues. CDR3 DNA sequence: TGTGCCAGCAGTTCTACAGGGGGCGGGGATGGCTACACCTTC. The encoded protein is CASSSTGGGDGYTF.

The sample holds one count of this clone. In DNA form, the CDR3 reads TGTGCCAGCAAAGGGGGACAGGGAAATGAAAAACTGTTTTTT. This codes for CASKGGQGNEKLFF. V and J are TRBV6-5 and TRBJ1-4, with TRBD1 matching 9 bases. The V segment lost 7 bases and the J segment 5 bases; nucleotides outside the gene matches: 5. The CDR3 runs to 14 residues. Germline V gives CDR1 MNHEY, CDR2 SVGAGI.

In this sample, this clone turned up once. V is TRBV9 and J is TRBJ2-5; 8 bases fit TRBD1. The germline V gene encodes CDR1 SGDLS and CDR2 YYNGEE. This CDR3 region has 14 residues. V lost 4 bases to trimming and J lost 4 bases; unmatched junction nucleotides: 6. CDR3 sequence reads: CASSSGQGGETQYF. The CDR3, as DNA: TGTGCCAGCAGCTCCGGACAGGGAGGAGAGACCCAGTACTTC.